This T cell receptor beta chain originates from a study of T-cell memory formation after mild COVID-19. TCRdb ran MiXCR on the 5' RACE reads and lists one entry per CDR3 protein. The data show roughly 100,000 distinct CDR3 sequences, with less than 15% seen just once and about 28% held by the top ten. This CDR3 is built from 16 residues. With V trimmed by 0 bases and J by 2 bases, 8 bases remained unmatched. CDR1 is DFQATT and CDR2 is SNEGSKA in the germline V gene (reference sequence). This clonotype was seen more than once but under ten times. The chain joins TRBV20-1 to TRBJ2-3; TRBD2 aligns across 7 bases. Sequences were obtained from PBMCs or a T cell subset sorted from them (not recorded which). The sequence was collected from an adult woman who had mild COVID-19 (a few samples of this study predate the infection). Cell type and time point are not known. CDR3 sequence: CSARDSASGDTDTQYF. CDR3 sequence (DNA): TGCAGTGCTAGAGATTCAGCTAGCGGAGACACAGATACGCAGTATTTT.